Following are 9 T cell receptor beta chains from one sample sequenced in a study of monozygotic twins with inflammatory bowel disease (dated by TCRdb to between 2018 and 2021). The method was 5' RACE. For sequencing, an Illumina HiSeq 2500 was employed. TCRdb reprocessed the reads and lists each CDR3 protein sequence as a single entry, with no DNA. The table of this sample itemizes about 420,000 distinct CDR3 sequences. Approximately 2.3% of the sample belongs to the ten largest clones. The source material was blood. The receptors were sampled from a human donor with ulcerative colitis or Crohn's disease, or a healthy co-twin of an affected twin (not recorded which).

V is TRBV7-9 and J is TRBJ1-2; TCRdb returns TRBD1, unconfirmable since there is no DNA. The CDR3 has 14 residues. Per germline, CDR1 SEHNR and CDR2 FQNEAQ (reference sequence). The CDR3 loop reads CASSSDTRVRGYTF. Filled out from reference TRBV7-9 and TRBJ1-2, the complete variable domain reads DTGVSQNPRHKITKRGQNVTFRCDPISEHNRLYWYRQTLGQGPEFLTYFQNEAQLEKSRLLSDRFSAERPKGSFSTLEIQRTEQGDSAMYLCASSSDTRVRGYTFGSGTRLTVV.

The chain joins TRBV7-9 to TRBJ1-1; lacking DNA, the TRBD1 call made by TCRdb goes unchecked. Germline loops: CDR1 SEHNR, CDR2 FQNEAQ (reference sequence). The CDR3 is 13 residues long. The CDR3 reads CASREQGFPEAFF.

This chain uses TRBV9 with TRBJ1-2. CDR3 size: 14 residues. The germline V gene has CDR1 SGDLS and CDR2 YYNGEE. The CDR3 spells CASSVVAANYGYTF. The whole variable domain, remainder taken from reference TRBV9 and TRBJ1-2, is DSGVTQTPKHLITATGQRVTLRCSPRSGDLSVYWYQQSLDQGLQFLIQYYNGEERAKGNILERFSAQQFPDLHSELNLSSLELGDSALYFCASSVVAANYGYTFGSGTRLTVV.

The rearrangement joins TRBV6-5 to TRBJ1-1; the TCRdb D gene call, TRBD1, has no DNA to confirm it. The CDR3 consists of 12 residues. Germline-derived CDR1 and CDR2 are MNHEY and SVGAGI. The CDR3 is CASSTPGTEAFF.

The V gene is TRBV5-5, the J gene TRBJ2-1; lacking DNA, the TRBD1 call made by TCRdb goes unchecked. CDR1 and CDR2 (germline): SGHKS, YYEKEE (reference sequence). The CDR3 is 16 amino acids. CDR3 protein: CASSPLSRTSYNEQFF. Combining the CDR3 with reference TRBV5-5 and TRBJ2-1 gives the whole variable domain DAGVTQSPTHLIKTRGQQVTLRCSPISGHKSVSWYQQVLGQGPQFIFQYYEKEERGRGNFPDRFSARQFPNYSSELNVNALLLGDSALYLCASSPLSRTSYNEQFFGPGTRLTVL.

The chain carries TRBV20-1 and TRBJ1-1; TCRdb picks TRBD1, but there is no DNA to check that call. Germline lookup yields CDR1 DFQATT and CDR2 SNEGSKA (reference sequence). This CDR3 has 17 amino acids. The chain's CDR3 is CSARRHWRGQGDTEAFF.

V is TRBV5-1 and J is TRBJ2-2; no DNA is available, so the TRBD1 call from TCRdb remains unchecked. This CDR3 region has 16 residues. The V gene's germline CDR1 is SGHRS and CDR2 YFSETQ. The CDR3 region is CASSLDGQGNGGELFF.

The rearrangement uses TRBV19 and TRBJ1-2; TCRdb calls TRBD1, which cannot be checked without DNA. Germline assignment: CDR1 LNHDA and CDR2 SQIVND (reference sequence). There are 14 residues in the CDR3. The CDR3 loop is CASSFRTAYEGYTF. Combining the CDR3 with reference TRBV19 and TRBJ1-2 gives the whole variable domain DGGITQSPKYLFRKEGQNVTLSCEQNLNHDAMYWYRQDPGQGLRLIYYSQIVNDFQKGDIAEGYSVSREKKESFPLTVTSAQKNPTAFYLCASSFRTAYEGYTFGSGTRLTVV.

This chain uses TRBV28 with TRBJ1-1; with no DNA, the TCRdb D assignment of TRBD1 cannot be verified. The CDR3 loop spans 16 amino acids. Germline V CDR1 and CDR2: MDHEN, SYDVKM. CDR3 amino acids: CASSLWRAGLNTEAFF. Drawing the rest from reference TRBV28 and TRBJ1-1, the complete variable domain is DVKVTQSSRYLVKRTGEKVFLECVQDMDHENMFWYRQDPGLGLRLIYFSYDVKMKEKGDIPEGYSVSREKKERFSLILESASTNQTSMYLCASSLWRAGLNTEAFFGQGTRLTVV.